This entry lists 19 T cell receptor beta chains sequenced from one sample in a study of PD-1 blockade in classical Hodgkin lymphoma. As for time point: newly diagnosed, previously untreated cHL patient sample. Produced via immunoSEQ multiplex PCR; TCRdb's table is partial and in-frame only. The table shows about 17,000 clones, with approximately 90% occurring only once. Material: peripheral blood mononuclear cells (PBMCs). The source is a human donor with classical Hodgkin lymphoma.

This clone came up once. The rearrangement joins TRBV28 to TRBJ2-3; no clear D. With 0 bases removed from V and 6 bases from J, the gap between germline ends came to 4 bases. The germline V gene encodes CDR1 MDHEN and CDR2 SYDVKM. The CDR3 sequence is 12 residues long. The CDR3 DNA reads TGTGCCAGCAGTTTATGGGGGGATACGCAGTATTTT. Protein product: CASSLWGDTQYF.

The gene calls are TRBV30 and TRBJ2-1, with a tentative D call TRBD2 (6 bases). Germline CDR1 reads GTSNPN; CDR2 reads SVGIG (reference sequence). The CDR3 is 12 residues long. The V gene lost 4 bases and the J gene lost 14 bases, with 18 bases spanning the gap. The CDR3 DNA is TGTGCCTGGAATAGGGACTCATTGCAGGAGTTCTTC. Translated, it gives CAWNRDSLQEFF.

The J gene is TRBJ2-7, the V gene TRBV28; 11 bases map to TRBD1. Trimming took 6 bases from V and 1 from J; bases not matched to a gene: 2. Germline V CDR1 and CDR2: MDHEN, SYDVKM. CDR3 length: 14 residues. The CDR3 DNA reads as TGTGCCAGCAGAGGGACAGGGGGGTCCTACGAGCAGTACTTC. It is translated as CASRGTGGSYEQYF.

The chain joins TRBV10-3 to TRBJ2-3; 8 positions match TRBD2. CDR3 length: 16 amino acids. Unmatched junction bases numbered 13, after V lost 6 bases and J lost 5 bases. CDR1 is ENHRY, CDR2 SYGVKD, per germline. The CDR3 sequence: CAIREPGLEGGDTQYF. CDR3 nucleotides: TGTGCCATCAGAGAACCGGGACTAGAAGGAGGAGATACGCAGTATTTT.

This sequence joins TRBV30 and TRBJ1-3, with D unclear. Germline values: CDR1 GTSNPN, CDR2 SVGIG (reference sequence). This CDR3 comprises 16 residues. V was shortened by 2 bases and J by 1 base, with 15 bases between the two germline ends. The CDR3 sequence is CAWSPGRTGSGNTIYF. The DNA of the CDR3 is TGTGCCTGGAGTCCTGGGAGGACGGGGTCTGGAAACACCATATATTTT.

The chain recombines TRBV15 with TRBJ2-1, with no clear D. Germline lookup yields CDR1 LNHNV and CDR2 YYDKDF (reference sequence). The CDR3 is 13 amino acids. Deletions cut 0 bases from V and 5 bases from J, with 5 bases between. The CDR3 DNA reads TGTGCCACCAGCAGAGATCTGGACAATGAGCAGTTCTTC. Residues: CATSRDLDNEQFF.

This clone was seen a handful of times. The chain recombines TRBV6-1 with TRBJ2-7, with TRBD2 matching over 11 bases. Germline V gene lookup returns CDR1 MNHNS and CDR2 SASEGT. The CDR3 totals 14 residues. V trimming: 2 bases; J trimming: 6 bases; junction bases outside the gene matches: 3. The chain's CDR3 is CASSELAGGSEQYF. Written as DNA, the CDR3 is TGTGCCAGCAGTGAACTAGCGGGAGGTAGCGAGCAGTACTTC.

V and J are TRBV5-1 and TRBJ2-2; TRBD1 aligns across 10 bases. The CDR3 runs to 15 residues. Germline values: CDR1 SGHRS, CDR2 YFSETQ. Trimming took 6 bases from V and 3 from J; bases not matched to a gene: 5. The CDR3 bases are TGCGCCAGCACCCCGGGGACAGGGGACACCGGGGAGCTGTTTTTT. Protein product: CASTPGTGDTGELFF.

The chain carries TRBV11-2 and TRBJ1-2; D is perhaps TRBD1 (5 bases). The germline CDR1 and CDR2 sequences are SGHAT and FQNNGV. Trimming took off 2 bases at V and 4 bases at J, with 11 bases between the two ends. The CDR3 has 14 residues. The CDR3, as DNA: TGTGCCAGCAGCTTACCAGGGCAGCCCTATGGCTACACCTTC. It specifies CASSLPGQPYGYTF.

The genes are TRBV6-1 and TRBJ2-1; perhaps D is TRBD1 or TRBD2 (5 bases each). The V and J ends lost 0 bases and 6 bases respectively, with 9 bases between them. The CDR3 consists of 14 residues. Germline CDR1 MNHNS, CDR2 SASEGT. In DNA, the CDR3 is TGTGCCAGCAGTGAAGCGGGGGAATCCAATGAGCAGTTCTTC. Residues: CASSEAGESNEQFF.

This clone was picked up a small number of times. The V call is TRBV6-4, the J call TRBJ1-5, with D tentatively TRBD1 (5 bases). CDR3 length equals 13 residues. Looked up from germline, CDR1 is MRHNA and CDR2 is SNTAGT. V dropped 3 bases and J dropped 5 bases, with 8 bases sitting between them. CDR3 sequence: CASSEGPDQPQHF. CDR3 bases: TGTGCCAGCAGTGAGGGGCCGGATCAGCCCCAGCATTTT.

The rearrangement links TRBV29-1 to TRBJ1-5, with a weak D call TRBD1 (5 bases). The germline V gene has CDR1 SQVTM and CDR2 ANQGSEA. V was trimmed by 3 bases and J by 5 bases, leaving 14 bases between them. The CDR3 sequence is 14 residues long. The CDR3 spells CSVDEAGTHQPQHF. CDR3 DNA: TGCAGCGTTGACGAGGCAGGGACCCATCAGCCCCAGCATTTT.

J is TRBJ2-5 and V is TRBV6-5; 8 nucleotides match TRBD2. The CDR3 loop spans 14 amino acids. CDR1 MNHEY and CDR2 SVGAGI come from the germline V gene. Trimming took 2 bases from V and 5 from J; bases not matched to a gene: 4. CDR3 DNA sequence: TGTGCCAGCAGTTACCGGACGGGAGGGGAGACCCAGTACTTC. Its protein is CASSYRTGGETQYF.

This sequence joins TRBV25-1 and TRBJ1-1; 9 bases line up with TRBD1. Unmatched junction bases numbered 5, after V lost 1 base and J lost 5 bases. CDR1 MGHDK and CDR2 SYGVNS come from the germline V gene. The CDR3 totals 15 residues. Written as DNA, the CDR3 is TGTGCCAGCAGTGAATCGGACAGGGGTGGAACTGAAGCTTTCTTT. It specifies CASSESDRGGTEAFF.

This rearrangement joins TRBV5-1 to TRBJ2-3, with D unclear. Germline CDR1 is SGHRS and CDR2 is YFSETQ. The length of the CDR3 is 13 residues. Trimming removed 1 base from V and 6 bases from J, with 9 bases in between. CDR3 loop: CASSLQPSDTQYF. For the CDR3, the DNA is TGCGCCAGCAGCTTGCAACCATCCGATACGCAGTATTTT.

The CDR3 coding sequence is TGTGCCAGCAGTTTACAGGGCTACGAGCAGTACTTC. Its protein is CASSLQGYEQYF. The chain employs TRBV27 and TRBJ2-7; the D gene is possibly TRBD1 (5 bases). Trimming stripped 2 bases from V and 3 bases from J, with 5 bases between. The CDR3 runs 12 residues. Germline V CDR1 and CDR2: MNHEY, SMNVEV (reference sequence).

The genes are TRBV6-1 and TRBJ1-1, with TRBD1 matching 7 bases. CDR1 MNHNS and CDR2 SASEGT come from the germline V gene. After removal of 6 bases from V and 5 bases from J, the junction contained 9 bases not matched to a gene. The CDR3 has 14 residues. In DNA, the CDR3 is TGTGCCAGCAGGACACCAGGGGGAGGGACTGAAGCTTTCTTT. It codes for CASRTPGGGTEAFF.

The genes are TRBV29-1 and TRBJ1-4; D not certain. Germline V gene data show CDR1 as SQVTM and CDR2 as ANQGSEA. The CDR3 length is 13 residues. Trimming cost V 6 bases and J 7 bases, with 15 bases left between them. The CDR3 sequence: CSVGLVNGEKLFF. CDR3 sequence (DNA): TGCAGCGTCGGGCTTGTGAATGGTGAAAAACTGTTTTTT.

V gene TRBV6-4 combines with J gene TRBJ2-1; 8 bases map to TRBD2. After removal of 5 bases from V and 3 bases from J, the junction contained 0 bases not matched to a gene. The CDR3 extends over 13 amino acids. Germline V gene lookup returns CDR1 MRHNA and CDR2 SNTAGT. CDR3 sequence reads: CASSSGSYNEQFF. CDR3 coding DNA: TGTGCCAGCAGTAGCGGGAGCTACAATGAGCAGTTCTTC.